This T cell receptor beta chain was recorded in a study of T cells in Graves' hyperthyroidism and ophthalmopathy. With respect to this clonotype: What it binds is not known.

Absence of ophthalmopathy progression within 18 months defined stable Graves' hyperthyroidism. The germline V gene has CDR1 GTSNPN and CDR2 SVGIG (reference sequence). The CDR3 spans 13 residues. Trimming cost V 0 bases and J 5 bases, with 10 bases left between them. Using RNA transcripts as the source, TCR beta CDR3 regions were amplified. First-round RT-PCR targeting the TCR CDR3 was performed with the HTBI primer set. MiXCR, run by TCRdb on the multiplex PCR reads, gives a single entry per CDR3 protein. The data contain more than 450,000 distinct CDR3 sequences, less than 15% of them seen just once; the ten biggest clones take up roughly 14%. Points from the study as a whole: Through a model of 13 V-J features, ophthalmopathy was separated from stable hyperthyroidism. Within blood appeared most thyroid clonotypes that had expanded above 0.001.

Sequencing was performed on blood. The TCR was taken from a woman aged 40 to 50 with Graves' hyperthyroidism. This chain joins TRBV30 and TRBJ2-5, with D possibly called TRBD1 or TRBD2 (6 bases each). The CDR3 sequence is CAWSVQGGETQYF. CDR3 DNA sequence: TGTGCCTGGAGTGTACAGGGAGGCGAGACCCAGTACTTC.